One sample yielded the 27 T cell receptor beta chains listed below, sequenced in a study of shared clonotypes between healthy human individuals. Profiling relied on immunoSEQ multiplex PCR, and the TCRdb table lists in-frame clones only, not all of them. The table has roughly 1.5 million clones, approximately 98% seen once. The sample taken for sequencing was naive CD4+ T cells sorted from blood. As for subset: CD45RA+ positively selected. The receptors originated from a man aged 25-45 years in good health.

To note about this clone: Other DNA sequences in the sample encode the same CDR3. The chain's CDR3 is CASSEAGELFF. CDR3 in DNA: TGCGCCAGCAGTGAGGCCGGGGAGCTGTTTTTT. The chain employs TRBV5-1 and TRBJ2-2; D is uncertain. Trimming shortened V by 5 bases and J by 6 bases, and 5 bases separated the two germline ends. CDR3 length: 11 residues. Germline CDR1 SGHRS, CDR2 YFSETQ.

The chain recombines TRBV7-2 with TRBJ1-1, with 9 bases that match TRBD1. CDR1 and CDR2 from the germline V gene are SGHTA and FQGNSA. The CDR3 sequence is 15 residues long. The trim removed 1 base at V and 4 bases at J, leaving 4 bases unmatched. This chain's CDR3 is CASSLERTGVTEAFF. In nucleotides, the CDR3 is TGTGCCAGCAGCTTAGAGAGGACAGGGGTCACTGAAGCTTTCTTT.

The V call is TRBV19, the J call TRBJ1-2; 7 bases agree with TRBD1. J gave up 7 bases and V 3 bases, and 14 bases lay outside the gene matches. Looked up from germline, CDR1 is LNHDA and CDR2 is SQIVND (reference sequence). The CDR3 has 16 residues. The CDR3 region has the DNA TGTGCCAGTAGTATCTTGTCGGGACAGAGTTTAGGTGGCTACACCTTC. Protein product: CASSILSGQSLGGYTF.

This chain joins TRBV10-2 and TRBJ2-7; D uncertain. Trimming took 2 bases from V and 2 from J, leaving 10 bases between them. The V gene's germline CDR1 is WSHSY and CDR2 SAAADI. The CDR3 loop spans 14 amino acids. The CDR3 DNA reads TGCGCCAGCAGTGAGCTGGGCTTAACCTACGAGCAGTACTTC. Residues: CASSELGLTYEQYF.

The chain couples TRBV7-8 to TRBJ2-5, with a tentative D call TRBD2 (6 bases). Looked up from germline, CDR1 is SGHVS and CDR2 is FQNEAQ. V lost 7 bases to trimming and J lost 3 bases, with 18 bases between them. This CDR3 is 15 amino acids long. In DNA, the CDR3 is TGTGCCAGCACCCCGAGGAGGGAACCTGAAGAGACCCAGTACTTC. Its translation: CASTPRREPEETQYF.

The chain has TRBV9 and TRBJ2-5, with 9 bases aligning to TRBD1. CDR3 length: 15 residues. Germline V gene sequence: CDR1 SGDLS, CDR2 YYNGEE. V trimming: 0 bases; J trimming: 5 bases; junction bases outside the gene matches: 5. CDR3 coding DNA: TGTGCCAGCAGCGTAGTTGGGACAGGGCTGGAGACCCAGTACTTC. Its protein is CASSVVGTGLETQYF.

The J gene is TRBJ2-2, the V gene TRBV5-1; D could derive from TRBD1 or TRBD2 (5 bases each). CDR1 is SGHRS, CDR2 YFSETQ, per germline. CDR3 size: 13 residues. V lost 3 bases to trimming and J lost 4 bases, with 7 bases between them. CDR3 sequence (DNA): TGCGCCAGCAGCTGGGACGGCACCGGGGAGCTGTTTTTT. As protein: CASSWDGTGELFF.

The chain links TRBV7-9 to TRBJ2-1, with D perhaps TRBD2 (6 bases). The CDR3 is 13 residues long. CDR1 and CDR2 (germline): SEHNR, FQNEAQ (reference sequence). V gave up 5 bases and J gave up 7 bases, with 12 bases separating them. The CDR3 DNA reads TGTGCCAGCAGCACGACTAGTAAGAATGAGCAGTTCTTC. It yields the protein CASSTTSKNEQFF.

This chain uses TRBV18 with TRBJ2-1; no clear D. V shed 2 bases and J shed 2 bases, with 10 bases lying between them. Germline V lookup: CDR1 KGHSH, CDR2 LQKENI. The CDR3 has 15 amino acids. The CDR3 protein is CASSPGLTPYNEQFF. The CDR3 DNA follows: TGTGCCAGCTCACCAGGCCTTACTCCCTACAATGAGCAGTTCTTC.

CDR3 in amino acids: CASSQGEKNEKLFF. The CDR3 DNA reads as TGCGCCAGCAGCCAAGGCGAGAAAAATGAAAAACTGTTTTTT. The chain has TRBV4-1 and TRBJ1-4; D is ambiguous. Trimming pared 1 base from V and 5 bases from J, leaving 8 bases between. From germline, CDR1 is MGHRA and CDR2 YSYEKL. The CDR3 is 14 amino acids.

This rearrangement joins TRBV18 to TRBJ2-5; TRBD1 aligns across 10 bases. CDR1 is KGHSH and CDR2 is LQKENI in the germline V gene. The V and J ends lost 2 bases and 2 bases, in that order; junction bases with no gene match: 2. CDR3 length: 15 residues. The CDR3 nucleotides are TGTGCCAGCTCACCAGACAGGGGGCTACAAGAGACCCAGTACTTC. The encoded protein is CASSPDRGLQETQYF.

V gene TRBV7-9 combines with J gene TRBJ1-2; unclear D gene. V was pared by 3 bases and J by 6 bases, with 8 bases between. This CDR3 is 12 amino acids long. Germline V lookup: CDR1 SEHNR, CDR2 FQNEAQ (reference sequence). The DNA of the CDR3 is TGTGCCAGCAGCTTGAGGGCCGATGGCTACACCTTC. This gives the protein CASSLRADGYTF. The full variable domain, rest sourced from reference TRBV7-9 and TRBJ1-2, is DTGVSQNPRHKITKRGQNVTFRCDPISEHNRLYWYRQTLGQGPEFLTYFQNEAQLEKSRLLSDRFSAERPKGSFSTLEIQRTEQGDSAMYLCASSLRADGYTFGSGTRLTVV.

The V and J genes are TRBV15 and TRBJ2-7; perhaps TRBD2 as D (6 bases). The germline V and J ends were trimmed by 1 base and 3 bases, with 13 bases remaining between them. CDR1 LNHNV and CDR2 YYDKDF come from the germline V gene (reference sequence). This CDR3 comprises 15 residues. The CDR3 sequence: CATSRGPSVDYEQYF. CDR3 DNA: TGTGCCACCAGCAGAGGGCCTAGCGTGGACTACGAGCAGTACTTC.

This chain uses TRBV9 with TRBJ2-7; D is ambiguous. Germline CDR1 and CDR2: SGDLS and YYNGEE. This CDR3 spans 14 amino acids. Trimming removed 1 base from V and 2 bases from J, with 10 bases in between. CDR3 sequence: CASSVQQIPYEQYF. CDR3 sequence (DNA): TGTGCCAGCAGCGTACAGCAGATACCCTACGAGCAGTACTTC.

This clone was counted once. V and J are TRBV28 and TRBJ2-1, with TRBD2 as a possible D gene (5 bases). V shed 8 bases and J shed 0 bases, with 8 bases lying between them. This CDR3 comprises 13 residues. Germline loops: CDR1 MDHEN, CDR2 SYDVKM. This chain's CDR3 is CASGSSSYNEQFF. CDR3 sequence (DNA): TGTGCCAGCGGGAGTAGCTCCTACAATGAGCAGTTCTTC.

V usage is TRBV7-6 and J usage is TRBJ2-1; TRBD1 agrees at 11 bases. The CDR3 has 16 residues. Germline V lookup: CDR1 SGHVS, CDR2 FNYEAQ. J gave up 4 bases and V 0 bases, and 2 bases lay outside the gene matches. DNA of the CDR3: TGTGCCAGCAGCTTAGCCGGGACAGGGGGGTACAATGAGCAGTTCTTC. It codes for CASSLAGTGGYNEQFF.

The chain employs TRBV7-2 and TRBJ1-5; no firm D call. The CDR3 is made up of 14 amino acids. Trimming removed 1 base from V and 9 bases from J, with 13 bases in between. The germline V gene has CDR1 SGHTA and CDR2 FQGNSA. The DNA of the CDR3 is TGTGCCAGCAGCTTAGGAGTAGGTGAGGTGCCCCAGCATTTT. This sequence encodes CASSLGVGEVPQHF.

The genes are TRBV18 and TRBJ2-7; D might be TRBD1 or TRBD2, each matching 5 bases. The CDR3 runs to 15 residues. V lost 2 bases to trimming and J lost 4 bases, with 15 bases between them. Looked up from germline, CDR1 is KGHSH and CDR2 is LQKENI. This CDR3 reads CASSPDRDGPYEQYF. The CDR3 coding sequence is TGTGCCAGCTCACCAGACCGGGACGGACCTTACGAGCAGTACTTC.

This chain connects TRBV27 to TRBJ2-7, with a weak D call TRBD1 (8 bases). The CDR3 loop spans 12 amino acids. Trimming left V 7 bases short and J 4 bases short, with 11 bases between. Germline loops: CDR1 MNHEY, CDR2 SMNVEV (reference sequence). The DNA for the CDR3 is TGTGCCAGCAAACAGGGGGGGTACGAGCAGTACTTC. Amino acid sequence: CASKQGGYEQYF.

The V call is TRBV4-3, the J call TRBJ2-2, with 7 bases lining up with TRBD2. The CDR3 spans 15 residues. The trim removed 1 base at V and 5 bases at J, leaving 4 bases unmatched. CDR1 and CDR2 (germline): LGHNA, YSLEER. The DNA of the CDR3 is TGCGCCAGCAGCCAAGGACTAGCTCCTACCGGGGAGCTGTTTTTT. It translates to CASSQGLAPTGELFF.

The chain employs TRBV5-4 and TRBJ2-7; the match to TRBD1 covers 8 bases. The CDR3 sequence is 13 residues long. V lost 5 bases, J lost 2 bases, and 3 bases stayed unmatched. CDR1 is SGHNT, CDR2 YYREEE, per germline (reference sequence). CDR3 DNA: TGTGCCAGCAGTAGGACAGGGACCTACGAGCAGTACTTC. Translation: CASSRTGTYEQYF.

This chain links TRBV19 with TRBJ2-7; D ambiguous. Looked up from germline, CDR1 is LNHDA and CDR2 is SQIVND (reference sequence). The CDR3 sequence is 14 residues long. V was shortened by 5 bases and J by 0 bases, with 11 bases between the two germline ends. The CDR3 DNA follows: TGTGCCAGTAGTTACCAGGCCTTCTCCTACGAGCAGTACTTC. Translating gives CASSYQAFSYEQYF.

V is TRBV25-1 and J is TRBJ2-1; 8 bases are a match to TRBD2. CDR1 and CDR2 (germline): MGHDK, SYGVNS. The CDR3 has 13 residues. The V segment lost 2 bases and the J segment 16 bases; nucleotides outside the gene matches: 10. CDR3: CASSEQLPGLVFF. The DNA for the CDR3 is TGTGCCAGCAGTGAACAACTACCGGGACTAGTTTTCTTC.

The chain carries TRBV28 and TRBJ2-5, with D tentatively TRBD1 (5 bases). This CDR3 is built from 14 residues. The germline gives CDR1 MDHEN, CDR2 SYDVKM. Trimming removed 5 bases at V and 1 base at J, with 11 bases between. The CDR3: CASSPRQPQETQYF. CDR3 DNA: TGTGCCAGCAGTCCCCGACAGCCCCAAGAGACCCAGTACTTC.

This clone was detected once. V is TRBV7-9 and J is TRBJ1-4; maybe TRBD1 (6 bases). This CDR3 has 17 residues. CDR1 is SEHNR and CDR2 is FQNEAQ in the germline V gene (reference sequence). The V end was cut by 5 bases, the J end by 7 bases, with 23 bases between. The CDR3 nucleotides are TGTGCCAGCAGCCAACTTATGCAGACAGGTGTTGGTGAAAAACTGTTTTTT. Protein product: CASSQLMQTGVGEKLFF.

V gene TRBV5-1 combines with J gene TRBJ1-2; D gene unclear. CDR1 and CDR2 (germline): SGHRS, YFSETQ. CDR3 length: 14 amino acids. V was pared by 1 base and J by 5 bases, with 12 bases between. The CDR3 spells CASSLLRGEYGYTF. The CDR3 DNA is TGCGCCAGCAGCTTGTTACGGGGAGAATATGGCTACACCTTC.

This clone was observed a single time. The same CDR3 also results from other DNA sequences found in this sample. This chain uses TRBV5-1 with TRBJ2-2; D not certain. CDR3 size: 13 residues. In germline, CDR1 is SGHRS, CDR2 YFSETQ. V lost 0 bases and J 6 bases, leaving 6 bases between the germline ends. CDR3: CASSLEAAGELFF. The CDR3 DNA is TGCGCCAGCAGCTTGGAGGCCGCCGGGGAGCTGTTTTTT.